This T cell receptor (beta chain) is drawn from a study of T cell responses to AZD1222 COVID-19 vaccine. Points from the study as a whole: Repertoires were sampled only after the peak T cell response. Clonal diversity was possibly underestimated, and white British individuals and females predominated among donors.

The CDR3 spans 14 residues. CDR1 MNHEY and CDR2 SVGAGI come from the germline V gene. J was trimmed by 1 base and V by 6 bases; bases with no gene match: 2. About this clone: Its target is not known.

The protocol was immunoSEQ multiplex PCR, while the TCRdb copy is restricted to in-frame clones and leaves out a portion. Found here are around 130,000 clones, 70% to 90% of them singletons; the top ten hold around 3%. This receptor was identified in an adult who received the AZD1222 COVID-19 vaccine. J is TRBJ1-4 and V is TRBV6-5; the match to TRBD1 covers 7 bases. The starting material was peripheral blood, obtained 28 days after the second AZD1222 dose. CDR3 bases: TGTGCCAGCAGCAGACAGGGAACTAATGAAAAACTGTTTTTT. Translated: CASSRQGTNEKLFF.